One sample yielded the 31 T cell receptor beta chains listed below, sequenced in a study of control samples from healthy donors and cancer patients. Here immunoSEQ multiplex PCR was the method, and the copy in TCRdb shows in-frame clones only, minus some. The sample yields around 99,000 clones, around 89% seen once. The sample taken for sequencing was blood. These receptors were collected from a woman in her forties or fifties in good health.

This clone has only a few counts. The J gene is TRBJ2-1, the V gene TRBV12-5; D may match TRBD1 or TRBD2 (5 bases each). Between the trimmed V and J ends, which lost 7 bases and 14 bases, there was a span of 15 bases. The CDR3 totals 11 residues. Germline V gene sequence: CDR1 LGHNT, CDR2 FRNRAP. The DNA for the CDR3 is TGTGCTAGTGCGAACCGGGACGGTGAGTTCTTC. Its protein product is CASANRDGEFF.

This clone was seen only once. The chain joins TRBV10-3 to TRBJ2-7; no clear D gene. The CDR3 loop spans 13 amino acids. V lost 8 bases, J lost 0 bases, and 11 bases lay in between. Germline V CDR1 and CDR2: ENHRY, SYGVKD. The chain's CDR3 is CAICAYSSYEQYF. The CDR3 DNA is TGTGCCATCTGTGCGTACAGCTCCTACGAGCAGTACTTC.

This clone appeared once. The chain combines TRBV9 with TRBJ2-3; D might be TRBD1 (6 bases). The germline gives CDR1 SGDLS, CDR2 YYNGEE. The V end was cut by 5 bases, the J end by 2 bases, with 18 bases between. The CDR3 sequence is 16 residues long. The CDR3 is CASSPSTGSLTDTQYF. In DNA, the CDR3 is TGTGCCAGCAGTCCTTCTACAGGGAGCCTCACAGATACGCAGTATTTT.

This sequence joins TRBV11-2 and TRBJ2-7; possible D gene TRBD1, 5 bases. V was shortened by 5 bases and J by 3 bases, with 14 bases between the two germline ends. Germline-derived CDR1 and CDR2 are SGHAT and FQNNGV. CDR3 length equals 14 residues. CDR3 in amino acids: CASSPVDSIYEQYV. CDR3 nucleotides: TGTGCCAGCAGCCCAGTTGACAGTATCTACGAGCAGTACGTC.

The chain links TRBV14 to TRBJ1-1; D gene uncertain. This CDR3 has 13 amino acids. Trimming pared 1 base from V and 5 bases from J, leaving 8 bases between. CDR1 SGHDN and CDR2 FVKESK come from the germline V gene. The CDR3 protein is CASSQVGRTEAFF. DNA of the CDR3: TGTGCCAGCAGCCAAGTAGGGAGGACTGAAGCTTTCTTT.

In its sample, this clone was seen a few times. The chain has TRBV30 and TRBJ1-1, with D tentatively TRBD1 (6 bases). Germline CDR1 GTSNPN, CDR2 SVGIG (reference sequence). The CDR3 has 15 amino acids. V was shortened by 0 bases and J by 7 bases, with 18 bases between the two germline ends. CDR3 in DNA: TGTGCCTGGAGTGTAATAGTGGGACACATGATTGAAGCTTTCTTT. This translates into CAWSVIVGHMIEAFF.

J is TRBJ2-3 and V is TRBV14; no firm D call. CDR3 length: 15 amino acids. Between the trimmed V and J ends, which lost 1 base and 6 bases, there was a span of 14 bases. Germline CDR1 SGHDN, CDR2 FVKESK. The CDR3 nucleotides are TGTGCCAGCAGCCAAGCGACCCCCAAGCACGATACGCAGTATTTT. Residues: CASSQATPKHDTQYF.

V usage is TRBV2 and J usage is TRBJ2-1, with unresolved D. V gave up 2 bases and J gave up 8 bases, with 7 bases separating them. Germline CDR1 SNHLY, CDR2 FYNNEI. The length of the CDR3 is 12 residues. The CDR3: CASSELSDEQFF. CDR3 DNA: TGTGCCAGCAGTGAACTGAGTGATGAGCAGTTCTTC.

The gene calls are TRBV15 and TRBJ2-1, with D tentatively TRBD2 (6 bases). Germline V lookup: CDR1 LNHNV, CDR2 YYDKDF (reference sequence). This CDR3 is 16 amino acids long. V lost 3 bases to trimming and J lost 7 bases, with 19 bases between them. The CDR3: CATSRGGWRAGNEQFF. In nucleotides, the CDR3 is TGTGCCACCAGCAGGGGAGGCTGGCGGGCAGGGAATGAGCAGTTCTTC.

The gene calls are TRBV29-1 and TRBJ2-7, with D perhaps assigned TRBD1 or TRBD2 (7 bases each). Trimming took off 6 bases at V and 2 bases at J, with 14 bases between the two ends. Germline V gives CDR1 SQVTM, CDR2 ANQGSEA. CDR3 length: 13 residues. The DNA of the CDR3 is TGCAGCGTGAACAGGGGAGGGGCCTACGAGCAGTACGTC. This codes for CSVNRGGAYEQYV.

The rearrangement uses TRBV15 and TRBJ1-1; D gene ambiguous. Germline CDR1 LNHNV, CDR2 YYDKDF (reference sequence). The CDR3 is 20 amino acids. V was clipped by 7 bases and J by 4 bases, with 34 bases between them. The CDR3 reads CATKWSSRWAGIVGGTEAFF. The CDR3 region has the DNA TGTGCCACCAAGTGGTCAAGCAGGTGGGCAGGAATAGTCGGCGGCACTGAAGCTTTCTTT.

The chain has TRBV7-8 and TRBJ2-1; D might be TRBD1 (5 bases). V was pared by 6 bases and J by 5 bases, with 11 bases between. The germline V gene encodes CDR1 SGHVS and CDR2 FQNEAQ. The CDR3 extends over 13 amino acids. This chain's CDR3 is CASRGPSDNEQFF. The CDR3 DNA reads TGTGCCAGCAGGGGGCCCTCGGACAATGAGCAGTTCTTC.

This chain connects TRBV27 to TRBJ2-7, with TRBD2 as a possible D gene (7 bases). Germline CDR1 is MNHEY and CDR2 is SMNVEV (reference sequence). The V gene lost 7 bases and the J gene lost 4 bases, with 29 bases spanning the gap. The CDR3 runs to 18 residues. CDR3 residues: CASTRIFGRGLGAYEQYF. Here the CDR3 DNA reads TGTGCCAGCACTCGAATATTTGGGAGGGGGTTGGGGGCTTACGAGCAGTACTTC.

The CDR3 DNA is TGTGCCAGCAGCCCCGGGTATGATCCCTACAATGAGCAGTTCTTC. Translated, it gives CASSPGYDPYNEQFF. The V and J genes are TRBV3-1 (or the pseudogene TRBV3-2) and TRBJ2-1; no clear D. Per the germline V gene, CDR1 is LGHDT and CDR2 is YNNKEL (reference sequence). The CDR3 is made up of 15 amino acids. With 4 bases removed from V and 2 bases from J, the gap between germline ends came to 12 bases.

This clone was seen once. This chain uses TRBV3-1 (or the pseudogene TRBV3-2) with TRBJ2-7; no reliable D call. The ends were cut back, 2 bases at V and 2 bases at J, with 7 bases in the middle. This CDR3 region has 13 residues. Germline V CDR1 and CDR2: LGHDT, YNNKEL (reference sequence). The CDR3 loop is CASSQLGPYEQYF. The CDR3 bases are TGTGCCAGCAGCCAACTGGGCCCCTACGAGCAGTACTTC.

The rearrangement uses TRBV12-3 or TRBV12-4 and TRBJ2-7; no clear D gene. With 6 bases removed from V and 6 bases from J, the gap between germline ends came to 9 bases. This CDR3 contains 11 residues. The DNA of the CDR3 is TGTGCCAGCAGCCAGACCCGCGAGCAGTACTTC. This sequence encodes CASSQTREQYF.

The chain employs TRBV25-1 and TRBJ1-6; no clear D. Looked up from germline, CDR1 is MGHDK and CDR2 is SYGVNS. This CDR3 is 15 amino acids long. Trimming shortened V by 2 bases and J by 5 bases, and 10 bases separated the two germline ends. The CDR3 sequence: CASSEGTVNNSPLHF. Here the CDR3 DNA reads TGTGCCAGCAGTGAAGGAACGGTAAATAATTCACCCCTCCACTTT.

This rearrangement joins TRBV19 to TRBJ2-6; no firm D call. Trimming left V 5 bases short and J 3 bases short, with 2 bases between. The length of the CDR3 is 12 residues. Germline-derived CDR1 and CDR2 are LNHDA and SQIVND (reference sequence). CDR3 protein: CASSGGANVLTF. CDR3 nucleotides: TGTGCCAGTAGTGGTGGGGCCAACGTCCTGACTTTC.

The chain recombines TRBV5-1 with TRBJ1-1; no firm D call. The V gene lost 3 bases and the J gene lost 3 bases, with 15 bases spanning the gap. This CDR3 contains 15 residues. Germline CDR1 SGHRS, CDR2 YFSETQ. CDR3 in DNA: TGCGCCAGCAGCTCCTTCCAGGCCGGGTACACTGAAGCTTTCTTT. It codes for CASSSFQAGYTEAFF.

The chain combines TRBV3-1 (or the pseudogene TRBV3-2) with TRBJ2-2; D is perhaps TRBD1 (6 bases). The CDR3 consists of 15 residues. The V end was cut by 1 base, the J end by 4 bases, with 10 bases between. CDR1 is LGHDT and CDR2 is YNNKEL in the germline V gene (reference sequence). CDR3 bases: TGTGCCAGCAGCCAAGGAACAGGGTTCACCGGGGAGCTGTTTTTT. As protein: CASSQGTGFTGELFF.

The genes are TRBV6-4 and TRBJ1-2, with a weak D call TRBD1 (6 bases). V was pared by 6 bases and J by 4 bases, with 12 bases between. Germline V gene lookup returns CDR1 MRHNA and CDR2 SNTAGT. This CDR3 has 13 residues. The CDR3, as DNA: TGTGCCAGCAGCGCACAGGGAGGCTATGGCTACACCTTC. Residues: CASSAQGGYGYTF.

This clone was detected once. This CDR3 is CASGGDFLSGANVLTF. CDR3 in DNA: TGTGCCAGCGGGGGGGACTTTCTATCTGGGGCCAACGTCCTGACTTTC. This sequence joins TRBV3-1 (or the pseudogene TRBV3-2) and TRBJ2-6; 7 positions match TRBD2. The J segment lost 1 base and the V segment lost 8 bases, leaving 8 bases of the junction unmatched. Germline CDR1 reads LGHDT; CDR2 reads YNNKEL (reference sequence). CDR3 length equals 16 residues.

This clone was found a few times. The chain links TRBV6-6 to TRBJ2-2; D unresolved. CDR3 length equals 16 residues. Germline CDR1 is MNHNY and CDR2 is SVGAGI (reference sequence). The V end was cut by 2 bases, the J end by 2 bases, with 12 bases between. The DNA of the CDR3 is TGTGCCAGCAGTTACCCGTCACAGACAAACACCGGGGAGCTGTTTTTT. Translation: CASSYPSQTNTGELFF.

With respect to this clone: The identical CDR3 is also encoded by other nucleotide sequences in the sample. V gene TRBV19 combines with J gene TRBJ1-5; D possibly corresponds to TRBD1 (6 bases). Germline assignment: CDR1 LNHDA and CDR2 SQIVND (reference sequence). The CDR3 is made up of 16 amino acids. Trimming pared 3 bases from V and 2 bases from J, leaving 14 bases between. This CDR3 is CASSIRGDIGNQPQHF. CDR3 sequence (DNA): TGTGCCAGTAGTATCAGGGGAGATATCGGCAATCAGCCCCAGCATTTT. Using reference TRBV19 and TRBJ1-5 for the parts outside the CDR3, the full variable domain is DGGITQSPKYLFRKEGQNVTLSCEQNLNHDAMYWYRQDPGQGLRLIYYSQIVNDFQKGDIAEGYSVSREKKESFPLTVTSAQKNPTAFYLCASSIRGDIGNQPQHFGDGTRLSIL.

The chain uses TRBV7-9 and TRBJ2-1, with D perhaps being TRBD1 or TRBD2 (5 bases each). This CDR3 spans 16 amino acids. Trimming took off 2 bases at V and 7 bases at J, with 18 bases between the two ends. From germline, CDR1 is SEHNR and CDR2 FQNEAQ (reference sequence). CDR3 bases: TGTGCCAGCAGCTTAATCCCCCCTGGGACGGAGAATGAGCAGTTCTTC. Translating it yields CASSLIPPGTENEQFF.

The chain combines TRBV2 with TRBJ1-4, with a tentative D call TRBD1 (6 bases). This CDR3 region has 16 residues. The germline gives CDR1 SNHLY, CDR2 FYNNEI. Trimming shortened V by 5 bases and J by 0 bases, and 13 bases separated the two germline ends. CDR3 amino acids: CASSRQGRATNEKLFF. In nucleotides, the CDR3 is TGTGCCAGCAGTAGGCAGGGGCGGGCAACTAATGAAAAACTGTTTTTT.

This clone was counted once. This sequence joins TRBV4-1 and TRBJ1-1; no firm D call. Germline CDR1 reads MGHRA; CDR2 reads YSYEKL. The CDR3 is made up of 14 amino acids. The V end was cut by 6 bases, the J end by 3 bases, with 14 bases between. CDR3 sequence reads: CASSPVLKDTEAFF. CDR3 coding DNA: TGCGCCAGCAGTCCTGTTTTGAAGGACACTGAAGCTTTCTTT.

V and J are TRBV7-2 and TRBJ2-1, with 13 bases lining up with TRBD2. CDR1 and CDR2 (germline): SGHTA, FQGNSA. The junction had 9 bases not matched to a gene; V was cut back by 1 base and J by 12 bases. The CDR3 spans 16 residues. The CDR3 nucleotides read TGTGCCAGCAGCTTAGACCCGGGACTAGCGGGGATGGTGCAGTTCTTC. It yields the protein CASSLDPGLAGMVQFF.

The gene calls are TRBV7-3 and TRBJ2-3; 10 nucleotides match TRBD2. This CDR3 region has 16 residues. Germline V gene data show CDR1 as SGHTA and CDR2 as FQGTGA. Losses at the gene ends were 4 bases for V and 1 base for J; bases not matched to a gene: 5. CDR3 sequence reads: CASSSGLAARTDTQYF. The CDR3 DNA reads TGTGCCAGCAGCTCAGGACTAGCGGCCCGCACAGATACGCAGTATTTT.

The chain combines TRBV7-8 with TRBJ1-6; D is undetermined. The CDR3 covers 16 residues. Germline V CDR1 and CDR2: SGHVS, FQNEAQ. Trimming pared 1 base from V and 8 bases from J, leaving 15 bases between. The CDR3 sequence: CASSLVIAALYSPLHF. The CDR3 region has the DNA TGTGCCAGCAGCTTAGTAATTGCAGCCCTTTATTCACCCCTCCACTTT. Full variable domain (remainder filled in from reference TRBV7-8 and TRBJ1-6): GAGVSQSPRYKVAKRGQDVALRCDPISGHVSLFWYQQALGQGPEFLTYFQNEAQLDKSGLPSDRFFAERPEGSVSTLKIQRTQQEDSAVYLCASSLVIAALYSPLHFGNGTRLTVT.

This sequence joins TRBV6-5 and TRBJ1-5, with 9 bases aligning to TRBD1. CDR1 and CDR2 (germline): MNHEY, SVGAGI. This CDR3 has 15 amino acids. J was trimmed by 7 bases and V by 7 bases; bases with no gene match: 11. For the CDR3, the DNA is TGTGCCAGCAAAAATAACAGGGGGCTCCCACAGCCCCAGCATTTT. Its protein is CASKNNRGLPQPQHF.